This T cell receptor beta chain was profiled in a study of OX40 agonist ivuxolimab in advanced cancers. Whole-study context: The dose-escalation cohort was roughly 83% male, with a mean age of approximately 61 years, ranging about 23 to 79.

Sequencing used immunoSEQ multiplex PCR; TCRdb keeps in-frame clones, though not all of them. The table has 75,000 to 95,000 clones, roughly 85% seen once. V lost 3 bases, J lost 2 bases, and 14 bases lay in between. The CDR3 consists of 17 residues. CDR1 MNHEY and CDR2 SMNVEV come from the germline V gene (reference sequence). Here the sequenced sample was CD4+ or CD8+ T cells sorted from blood, taken in a trial of the OX40 agonist ivuxolimab. The chain combines TRBV27 with TRBJ2-6; TRBD1 or TRBD2 may be the D gene (6 bases each). The origin of this receptor is an adult with an advanced solid tumor such as melanoma, head and neck, liver or kidney cancer. In DNA form, the CDR3 reads TGTGCCAGCAGTTTGTCACAGGGAGGACCTGGGGCCAACGTCCTGACTTTC. It yields the protein CASSLSQGGPGANVLTF.